This is a list of T cell receptor beta chains from one sample in a study of OX40 agonist ivuxolimab in advanced cancers. Clones were read by immunoSEQ multiplex PCR, and TCRdb kept only the in-frame ones, dropping some. The sample holds about 80,000 clones, around 85% seen once. Material: CD4+ or CD8+ T cells sorted from blood, obtained in a trial of the OX40 agonist ivuxolimab. Receptors were obtained from an adult with an advanced solid tumor such as melanoma, head and neck, liver or kidney cancer. CDR3s include the opening cysteine and the closing phenylalanine or tryptophan. D genes are given only for firm matches. Clone size is not always given. Where it is, it says once, few, many or a class for expanded clones.

cdr3_length	v_call	d_call	j_call	clone_size	cdr3_nt	cdr3_aa
17	TRBV4-3	-	TRBJ2-1	-	TGCGCCAGCAGCCAAGATCCTAGGGTGGGCTCCTACAATGAGCAGTTCTTC	CASSQDPRVGSYNEQFF
16	TRBV10-1	TRBD2	TRBJ2-2	-	TGCGCCAGCAGTGATCCGGGGGGGGCGAACACCGGGGAGCTGTTTTTT	CASSDPGGANTGELFF
15	TRBV6-6	TRBD1	TRBJ1-1	-	TGTGCCAGCAGTCGACCCCAGGGGGCGCGCACTGAAGCTTTCTTT	CASSRPQGARTEAFF
13	TRBV10-2	-	TRBJ2-7	-	TGCGCCAGCATCCCGGACAGCTCCTACGAGCAGTACTTC	CASIPDSSYEQYF
15	TRBV7-2	TRBD2	TRBJ2-1	-	TGTGCCAGCAGCGATAGCGGGAGCTCCTACAATGAGCAGTTCTTC	CASSDSGSSYNEQFF
13	TRBV30	-	TRBJ1-5	-	TGTGCCTGGAGTCGGGACAACAATCAGCCCCAGCATTTT	CAWSRDNNQPQHF
15	TRBV7-8	-	TRBJ1-2	-	TGTGCCAGCAGCCGGCGCGTCCCAGGGGTCCATGGCTACACCTTC	CASSRRVPGVHGYTF
14	TRBV19	-	TRBJ2-5	-	TGTGCCAGTAGTTCTACAGGGTCCCAAGAGACCCAGTACTTC	CASSSTGSQETQYF
13	TRBV19	-	TRBJ2-7	-	TGTGCCAGTAGTGCGGACGGAATCTACGAGCAGTACTTC	CASSADGIYEQYF
15	TRBV6-5	-	TRBJ1-3	-	TGTGCCAGCAGTTCGAGGGGGTTTTTGAGAAACACCATATATTTT	CASSSRGFLRNTIYF
14	TRBV4-3	-	TRBJ2-3	-	TGCGCCAGCAGCCCTGGCGGAGTAACAGATACGCAGTATTTT	CASSPGGVTDTQYF
13	TRBV6-6	-	TRBJ2-1	-	TGTGCCAGCAGTTTTCAGGACGGACGACAGCAGTTCTTC	CASSFQDGRQQFF
15	TRBV6-1	TRBD2	TRBJ2-7	-	TGTGCCAGCAGGGGCGGCGGGAGATTGGCCTACGAGCAGTACTTC	CASRGGGRLAYEQYF
15	TRBV5-4	-	TRBJ1-1	-	TGTGCCAGCAGCTGGGGGGGGATGGGTCACACTGAAGCTTTCTTT	CASSWGGMGHTEAFF
14	TRBV5-4	-	TRBJ2-7	-	TGTGCCAGCAGCTTGAGAGAAATAGCCTACGAGCAGTACTTC	CASSLREIAYEQYF
17	TRBV28	TRBD1	TRBJ2-3	-	TGTGCCAGCAGTCCATCACTCGGGCAGGGGGAAGCAGATACGCAGTATTTT	CASSPSLGQGEADTQYF
11	TRBV28	-	TRBJ2-7	-	TGTGCCAGCAGTTTAACGCGCGAGCAGTACTTC	CASSLTREQYF
12	TRBV30	-	TRBJ1-4	-	TGTGCCTGGGGGGCTTATAATGAAAAACTGTTTTTT	CAWGAYNEKLFF
17	TRBV5-1	TRBD2	TRBJ2-7	-	TGCGCCAGCAGCCCCATCATAAGCGGGAGGGCCGGAGGGGAGCAGTACTTC	CASSPIISGRAGGEQYF
15	TRBV7-2	-	TRBJ1-5	-	TGTGCCAGCAGCCCGTCGACAGGTATCAATCAGCCCCAGCATTTT	CASSPSTGINQPQHF
12	TRBV25-1	TRBD1	TRBJ1-2	-	TGTGCCTCACTAACAGGGGGTAGTGGCTACACCTTC	CASLTGGSGYTF
16	TRBV7-2	-	TRBJ2-3	-	TGTGCCAGCAGCTTAGCTAGCATATATAGCACAGATACGCAGTATTTT	CASSLASIYSTDTQYF
12	TRBV9	TRBD2	TRBJ2-1	-	TGTGCCCATGAGCGGGGTTGGAATGAGCAGTTCTTC	CAHERGWNEQFF
14	TRBV28	TRBD1	TRBJ1-4	-	TGTGCCAGCAGATTGGGACAGGGGAGCGGAAAACTGTTTTTT	CASRLGQGSGKLFF
18	TRBV25-1	TRBD1	TRBJ1-4	-	TGTGCCAGCAGCAAAGGACAGGGGGCTGGTCTGACTAATGAAAAACTGTTTTTT	CASSKGQGAGLTNEKLFF
14	TRBV5-4	TRBD1	TRBJ1-4	-	TGTGCCAGCAGCTTCCGGGACAGGGATGAAAAACTGTTTTTT	CASSFRDRDEKLFF
14	TRBV7-6	TRBD1	TRBJ2-7	-	TGTGCCAGCAGCCAAGGGACAGGTCGTTACGAGCAGTACTTC	CASSQGTGRYEQYF
13	TRBV29-1	-	TRBJ2-3	-	TGCAGCGTTTCAAAAAACTTAGCAGATACGCAGTATTTT	CSVSKNLADTQYF
14	TRBV7-2	TRBD1	TRBJ2-7	-	TGTGCCAGCAGCCGGGGACAGGGGAATTACGAGCAGTACTTC	CASSRGQGNYEQYF
10	TRBV28	-	TRBJ1-2	-	TGTGCCAGCAGTGGCTATGGCTACACCTTC	CASSGYGYTF
16	TRBV7-3	TRBD2	TRBJ2-3	-	TGTGCCAGCAGGATAACTAGCGGGGGGAGCACAGATACGCAGTATTTT	CASRITSGGSTDTQYF
12	TRBV29-1	-	TRBJ1-4	-	TGCAGCGTGGGGAGGGCTGGTGAAAAACTGTTTTTT	CSVGRAGEKLFF
13	TRBV28	-	TRBJ2-1	-	TGTGCCAACCCTCCAGGGGAGCTGGATGAGCAGTTCTTC	CANPPGELDEQFF
13	TRBV7-2	-	TRBJ2-5	-	TGTGCCAGCAGCTTAGGGGCAGAAGCGACCCAGTACTTC	CASSLGAEATQYF
12	TRBV6-6	-	TRBJ2-3	-	TGTGCCAGCAGGGGGGGCACAGATACGCAGTATTTT	CASRGGTDTQYF
15	TRBV4-3	-	TRBJ1-1	-	TGCGCCAGCAGCCAAGATGTCTTCCAAGACACTGAAGCTTTCTTT	CASSQDVFQDTEAFF
16	TRBV5-5	TRBD2	TRBJ2-3	-	TGTGCCAGCAGCCCCCTCGGGGGGAGACCCACAGATACGCAGTATTTT	CASSPLGGRPTDTQYF
16	TRBV11-3	TRBD1	TRBJ1-6	-	TGTGCCAGCAGCTTTCTCCCGGACAGGGCGAGGAAGGCCCTCCACTTT	CASSFLPDRARKALHF
13	TRBV6-1	TRBD1	TRBJ1-2	-	TGTGCCAGCGGAGGGGGCGTTAACTATGGCTACACCTTC	CASGGGVNYGYTF
11	TRBV5-8	-	TRBJ2-5	-	TGTGCCAGCAGCCCAGTGACAGCCCAGTACTTC	CASSPVTAQYF
13	TRBV11-2	-	TRBJ1-2	-	TGTGCCAGCAGCTTAGGATTGAACTATGGCTACACCTTC	CASSLGLNYGYTF
16	TRBV28	-	TRBJ1-2	-	TGTGCCAGCAGCTCGCCGGGATCACGAAGTGGGTGGGGCTACACCTTC	CASSSPGSRSGWGYTF
10	TRBV6-1	-	TRBJ1-2	-	TGTGCCACCCGGTCAGTAGGCTACACCTTC	CATRSVGYTF
15	TRBV5-1	-	TRBJ1-4	-	TGCGCCAGCAAGGTGAGGGAGGGATCAAATGAAAAACTGTTTTTT	CASKVREGSNEKLFF
17	TRBV10-2	TRBD2	TRBJ2-3	-	TGCGCCAGCAGTGAGTCGACAGGACTAGCGAAGGCAGATACGCAGTATTTT	CASSESTGLAKADTQYF
15	TRBV7-2	-	TRBJ1-2	once	TGTGCCAGCAGCTTAACGGCAGACAACCAGGATGGCTACACCTTC	CASSLTADNQDGYTF
11	TRBV20-1	-	TRBJ1-2	-	TGCAGTGCTTTGACAGCAGGTGGCTACACCTTC	CSALTAGGYTF
14	TRBV29-1	-	TRBJ1-2	-	TGCAGCGAAACCCCGACACAGGGAGGGTATGGCTACACCTTC	CSETPTQGGYGYTF
13	TRBV5-4	-	TRBJ2-7	-	TGTGCCAGCAGCTGGGACCGATCCTACGAGCAGTACTTC	CASSWDRSYEQYF
11	TRBV29-1	-	TRBJ2-1	-	TGCAGCGCTGCCGGCTTGGGTGAGCAGTTCTTC	CSAAGLGEQFF
14	TRBV5-3	-	TRBJ1-2	-	TGTGCCAGAAGCTCCTACGGAACTAACTATGGCTACACCTTC	CARSSYGTNYGYTF
12	TRBV10-1	-	TRBJ1-5	few	TGCGCCAGCAGTGAGAGCAATCAGCCCCAGCATTTT	CASSESNQPQHF
15	TRBV6-6	-	TRBJ2-1	-	TGTGCCAGCAGTTACTCGCGCCAGGGAGGCAATGAGCAGTTCTTC	CASSYSRQGGNEQFF
15	TRBV2	-	TRBJ2-3	-	TGTGCCAGCAGAACTAAGTCGGGGTCGCGGGATACGCAGTATTTT	CASRTKSGSRDTQYF
16	TRBV5-1	TRBD1	TRBJ2-1	-	TGCGCCAGCAGCTTGGATGTGCCCAGGGGGAACAATGAGCAGTTCTTC	CASSLDVPRGNNEQFF
14	TRBV5-1	-	TRBJ1-2	-	TGCGCCAGCAGCCCCGGACAGACCAACTATGGCTACACCTTC	CASSPGQTNYGYTF
15	TRBV30	TRBD2	TRBJ2-7	-	TGTGCCTGGAGCGACAGAGCTAGCGGGACCTACGAGCAGTACTTC	CAWSDRASGTYEQYF
14	TRBV5-4	-	TRBJ2-7	-	TGTGCCAGCAGCTTCGGTGGAATGGGTAGGGAGCAGTACTTC	CASSFGGMGREQYF
16	TRBV18	TRBD1	TRBJ1-1	-	TGTGCCAGCTCACCAACGACAGGGACTATGAACACTGAAGCTTTCTTT	CASSPTTGTMNTEAFF